These 24 T cell receptor beta chains were all obtained from the same sample, sequenced in a study of shared clonotypes between healthy human individuals. The assay was immunoSEQ multiplex PCR, and TCRdb's table has in-frame clones only and misses some. The table records 1.5 million to 1.9 million clones, about 98% of them present only once. Source material: naive CD4+ T cells sorted from blood. Subset described: CD45RA+ positively selected. The receptors come from a man aged 25-45 years in good health.

The gene calls are TRBV7-9 and TRBJ1-5, with D possibly being TRBD1 (5 bases). Trimming cost V 8 bases and J 1 base, with 9 bases left between them. CDR3 length: 13 amino acids. Germline V lookup: CDR1 SEHNR, CDR2 FQNEAQ (reference sequence). CDR3 in amino acids: CASAGDSNQPQHF. The CDR3 nucleotides read TGTGCCAGCGCGGGGGACAGCAATCAGCCCCAGCATTTT. The whole variable domain, remainder taken from reference TRBV7-9 and TRBJ1-5, is DTGVSQNPRHKITKRGQNVTFRCDPISEHNRLYWYRQTLGQGPEFLTYFQNEAQLEKSRLLSDRFSAERPKGSFSTLEIQRTEQGDSAMYLCASAGDSNQPQHFGDGTRLSIL.

The J gene is TRBJ2-3, the V gene TRBV18; 9 bases are shared with TRBD1. The CDR3 runs to 15 residues. The germline V gene encodes CDR1 KGHSH and CDR2 LQKENI. After removal of 5 bases from V and 4 bases from J, the junction contained 7 bases not matched to a gene. Written as DNA, the CDR3 is TGTGCCAGCTCAACAGCGGGACAGGGTTCAGATACGCAGTATTTT. Translation gives CASSTAGQGSDTQYF.

In this sample, this clone turned up once. This sequence joins TRBV5-1 and TRBJ1-5; possibly TRBD1 for D (6 bases). This CDR3 region has 13 residues. Trimming took 3 bases from V and 5 from J, leaving 9 bases between them. Germline values: CDR1 SGHRS, CDR2 YFSETQ. DNA of the CDR3: TGCGCCAGCAGCTGGGACACGGATCAGCCCCAGCATTTT. Translated: CASSWDTDQPQHF. Supplemented by reference TRBV5-1 and TRBJ1-5, the full variable domain reads KAGVTQTPRYLIKTRGQQVTLSCSPISGHRSVSWYQQTPGQGLQFLFEYFSETQRNKGNFPGRFSGRQFSNSRSEMNVSTLELGDSALYLCASSWDTDQPQHFGDGTRLSIL.

The CDR3 DNA sequence: TGTGCCAGCAGCCATAGACGGGACCTAGACAATGAGCAGTTCTTC. As protein: CASSHRRDLDNEQFF. This rearrangement joins TRBV14 to TRBJ2-1; D may match TRBD1 or TRBD2 (5 bases each). The V end lost 3 bases, the J end lost 5 bases, and 14 bases lay between the germline ends. This CDR3 has 15 residues. Germline loops: CDR1 SGHDN, CDR2 FVKESK.

The genes are TRBV5-8 and TRBJ1-1; D uncertain. The ends were cut back, 0 bases at V and 1 base at J, with 7 bases in the middle. This CDR3 contains 14 residues. CDR1 is SGHTS, CDR2 YDEGEE, per germline. The CDR3 DNA reads as TGTGCCAGCAGCTTGGGCGGTCCGAACACTGAAGCTTTCTTT. Its translation: CASSLGGPNTEAFF.

The chain recombines TRBV19 with TRBJ2-7, with D perhaps given as TRBD1 or TRBD2 (6 bases each). V dropped 5 bases and J dropped 2 bases, with 16 bases sitting between them. The germline V gene encodes CDR1 LNHDA and CDR2 SQIVND (reference sequence). CDR3 size: 15 residues. CDR3 DNA: TGTGCCAGTAGTTCGTCCGGGGGCGAAACCTACGAGCAGTACTTC. Protein product: CASSSSGGETYEQYF.

The V call is TRBV6-5, the J call TRBJ1-2; D gene ambiguous. Trimming took off 10 bases at V and 0 bases at J, with 6 bases between the two ends. The CDR3 has 11 residues. Germline-derived CDR1 and CDR2 are MNHEY and SVGAGI. This CDR3 is CATGTNYGYTF. The CDR3 DNA reads as TGTGCCACTGGAACTAACTATGGCTACACCTTC.

The chain couples TRBV18 to TRBJ2-1; D remains unclear. Germline V gives CDR1 KGHSH, CDR2 LQKENI. This CDR3 spans 14 amino acids. Trimming cost V 2 bases and J 3 bases, with 8 bases left between them. In nucleotides, the CDR3 is TGTGCCAGCTCACCATTAACAGTCTACAATGAGCAGTTCTTC. Its protein product is CASSPLTVYNEQFF.

The CDR3 sequence: CASSPGPKAETQYF. CDR3 DNA sequence: TGCGCCAGCAGCCCAGGCCCTAAAGCGGAGACCCAGTACTTC. The chain couples TRBV5-1 to TRBJ2-5; D is uncertain. The CDR3 totals 14 residues. The V gene lost 4 bases and the J gene lost 5 bases, with 15 bases spanning the gap. The germline CDR1 and CDR2 sequences are SGHRS and YFSETQ. Together with reference TRBV5-1 and TRBJ2-5, the CDR3 gives the full variable domain: KAGVTQTPRYLIKTRGQQVTLSCSPISGHRSVSWYQQTPGQGLQFLFEYFSETQRNKGNFPGRFSGRQFSNSRSEMNVSTLELGDSALYLCASSPGPKAETQYFGPGTRLLVL.

This chain uses TRBV12-5 with TRBJ1-1, with D maybe TRBD1 (5 bases). This CDR3 is built from 15 residues. Germline loops: CDR1 LGHNT, CDR2 FRNRAP. Trimming stripped 7 bases from V and 1 base from J, with 16 bases between. CDR3: CASARRDSPNTEAFF. CDR3 DNA sequence: TGTGCTAGTGCACGAAGGGACTCTCCGAACACTGAAGCTTTCTTT. The whole variable domain, filled in from reference TRBV12-5 and TRBJ1-1, reads DARVTQTPRHKVTEMGQEVTMRCQPILGHNTVFWYRQTMMQGLELLAYFRNRAPLDDSGMPKDRFSAEMPDATLATLKIQPSEPRDSAVYFCASARRDSPNTEAFFGQGTRLTVV.

This clone is a singleton in its sample. This sample includes further DNA sequences coding for the same CDR3. The chain is built from TRBV20-1 and TRBJ2-3, with 7 positions matching TRBD2. In germline, CDR1 is DFQATT, CDR2 SNEGSKA (reference sequence). V gave up 6 bases and J gave up 3 bases; unmatched junction bases: 0. The CDR3 runs to 11 residues. In DNA form, the CDR3 reads TGCAGTGCCGGGGGGACAGATACGCAGTATTTT. Translation gives CSAGGTDTQYF.

This chain links TRBV4-1 with TRBJ2-3; no clear D gene. The germline gives CDR1 MGHRA, CDR2 YSYEKL. The V end lost 0 bases, the J end lost 4 bases, and 5 bases lay between the germline ends. The CDR3 length is 13 residues. The CDR3 sequence: CASSQDRPDTQYF. As DNA, the CDR3 is TGCGCCAGCAGCCAAGATCGCCCAGATACGCAGTATTTT.

This clone showed up just once. This chain links TRBV2 with TRBJ1-4, with a weak D call TRBD1 (5 bases). V was cut by 6 bases and J by 3 bases, with 20 bases left in between. Per the germline V gene, CDR1 is SNHLY and CDR2 is FYNNEI. The length of the CDR3 is 17 residues. CDR3 in amino acids: CASRDAQLGQANEKLFF. The CDR3, as DNA: TGTGCCAGCAGAGACGCCCAACTCGGACAAGCTAATGAAAAACTGTTTTTT.

Remarks on this clone: The same CDR3 is also encoded by other DNA sequences in this sample. The chain links TRBV5-1 to TRBJ1-3; D remains ambiguous. The CDR3 is made up of 14 amino acids. Germline V CDR1 and CDR2: SGHRS, YFSETQ. V lost 0 bases, J lost 0 bases, and 4 bases lay in between. CDR3 DNA: TGCGCCAGCAGCTTGGAAAACTCTGGAAACACCATATATTTT. Translating gives CASSLENSGNTIYF.

The CDR3 DNA is TGTGCCATCAGTGAGGGGCGTAGCAATCAGCCCCAGCATTTT. This codes for CAISEGRSNQPQHF. This sequence joins TRBV10-3 and TRBJ1-5; D uncertain. The germline gives CDR1 ENHRY, CDR2 SYGVKD. Trimming removed 2 bases at V and 0 bases at J, with 5 bases between. The CDR3 runs to 14 residues.

Concerning this clone: At the DNA level, this CDR3 is encoded by other sequences in the same sample as well. This sequence joins TRBV27 and TRBJ1-5; 10 bases match TRBD1. V lost 9 bases to trimming and J lost 6 bases; unmatched junction nucleotides: 5. Germline CDR1 is MNHEY and CDR2 is SMNVEV (reference sequence). The CDR3 spans 13 residues. CDR3 loop: CASRQGAGQPQHF. DNA of the CDR3: TGTGCCAGTCGACAGGGGGCCGGTCAGCCCCAGCATTTT.

The genes are TRBV28 and TRBJ2-5; D is ambiguous. The CDR3 contains 13 residues. Germline V gene lookup returns CDR1 MDHEN and CDR2 SYDVKM. Trimming took 3 bases from V and 3 from J, leaving 8 bases between them. CDR3 in amino acids: CASSFSWKETQYF. In nucleotides, the CDR3 is TGTGCCAGCAGTTTCAGTTGGAAAGAGACCCAGTACTTC.

This chain connects TRBV5-1 to TRBJ2-1; D may be TRBD2 (5 bases). CDR1 SGHRS and CDR2 YFSETQ come from the germline V gene. There are 13 residues in the CDR3. The germline V and J ends were trimmed by 3 bases and 7 bases, with 11 bases remaining between them. In DNA form, the CDR3 reads TGCGCCAGCAGCTCCTCCGGACTGAATGAGCAGTTCTTC. As protein: CASSSSGLNEQFF.

The chain carries TRBV6-1 and TRBJ2-7; TRBD2 matches at 14 bases. The CDR3 runs to 18 residues. Germline assignment: CDR1 MNHNS and CDR2 SASEGT. V lost 4 bases and J lost 7; bases outside the gene matches: 15. In nucleotides, the CDR3 is TGTGCCAGCAGTGCGACTAGCGGGAGGGCAGATTGGGGAATAGAGCAGTACTTC. It codes for CASSATSGRADWGIEQYF.

The chain combines TRBV11-3 with TRBJ2-2; weak D call: TRBD2 (5 bases). Trimming left V 5 bases short and J 6 bases short, with 13 bases between. CDR1 and CDR2 (germline): SGHNT, YENEEA. This CDR3 has 14 residues. CDR3 sequence (DNA): TGTGCCAGCAGCCTTATCGGGGTTTCCGGGGAGCTGTTTTTT. Translation: CASSLIGVSGELFF.

The chain employs TRBV23-1 and TRBJ2-7; 11 bases align to TRBD1. TRBV23-1 is an open reading frame whose function is uncertain. The CDR3 consists of 16 residues. V dropped 0 bases and J dropped 6; count of bases not matched to a gene: 7. Here the CDR3 DNA reads TGCGCCAGCAGTCAATCGGAGGGGGGACAGGGGGTCGAGCAGTACTTC. Translated: CASSQSEGGQGVEQYF.

The V and J genes are TRBV25-1 and TRBJ1-3, with a weak D call TRBD1 (5 bases). Looked up from germline, CDR1 is MGHDK and CDR2 is SYGVNS. With 1 base removed from V and 0 bases from J, the gap between germline ends came to 7 bases. The CDR3 has 15 residues. CDR3 nucleotide sequence: TGTGCCAGCAGTGAATTGGGGCTCTCTGGAAACACCATATATTTT. Translating gives CASSELGLSGNTIYF.

The V and J genes are TRBV6-6 and TRBJ2-7; weak D call: TRBD2 (6 bases). The length of the CDR3 is 15 residues. The V gene lost 5 bases and the J gene lost 1 base, with 15 bases spanning the gap. CDR1 MNHNY and CDR2 SVGAGI come from the germline V gene (reference sequence). CDR3 nucleotide sequence: TGTGCCAGCAGTACCCCGCGGGATGCATCCTACGAGCAGTACTTC. Encoded protein: CASSTPRDASYEQYF.

This chain joins TRBV10-3 and TRBJ1-4; no firm D call. Germline lookup yields CDR1 ENHRY and CDR2 SYGVKD. The V gene lost 3 bases and the J gene lost 3 bases, with 20 bases spanning the gap. CDR3 length: 18 residues. The CDR3 protein is CAISDLGKTSGSNEKLFF. CDR3 bases: TGTGCCATCAGTGACCTTGGGAAAACTTCCGGATCTAATGAAAAACTGTTTTTT.